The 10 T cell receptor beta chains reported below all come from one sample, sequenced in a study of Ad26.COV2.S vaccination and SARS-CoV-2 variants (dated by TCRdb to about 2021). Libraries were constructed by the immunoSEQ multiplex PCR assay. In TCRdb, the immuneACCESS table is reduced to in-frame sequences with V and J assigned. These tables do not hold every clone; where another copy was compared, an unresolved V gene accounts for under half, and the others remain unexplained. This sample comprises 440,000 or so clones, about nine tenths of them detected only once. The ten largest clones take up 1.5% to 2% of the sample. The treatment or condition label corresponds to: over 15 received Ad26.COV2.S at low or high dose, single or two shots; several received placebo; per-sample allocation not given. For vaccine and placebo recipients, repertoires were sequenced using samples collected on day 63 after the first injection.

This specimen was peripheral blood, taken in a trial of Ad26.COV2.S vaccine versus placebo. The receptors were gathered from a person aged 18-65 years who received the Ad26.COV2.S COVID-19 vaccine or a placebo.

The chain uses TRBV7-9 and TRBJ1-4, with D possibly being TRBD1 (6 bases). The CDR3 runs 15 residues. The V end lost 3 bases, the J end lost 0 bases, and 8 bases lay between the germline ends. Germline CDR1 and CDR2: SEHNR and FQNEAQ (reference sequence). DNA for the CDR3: TGTGCCAGCAGCTTGGGGGCCGCAACTAATGAAAAACTGTTTTTT. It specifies CASSLGAATNEKLFF.

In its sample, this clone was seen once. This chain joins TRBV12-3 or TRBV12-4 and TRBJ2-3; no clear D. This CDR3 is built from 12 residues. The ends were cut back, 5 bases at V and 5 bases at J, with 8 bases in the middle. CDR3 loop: CASSMGIDTQYF. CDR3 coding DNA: TGTGCCAGCAGTATGGGGATAGATACGCAGTATTTT.

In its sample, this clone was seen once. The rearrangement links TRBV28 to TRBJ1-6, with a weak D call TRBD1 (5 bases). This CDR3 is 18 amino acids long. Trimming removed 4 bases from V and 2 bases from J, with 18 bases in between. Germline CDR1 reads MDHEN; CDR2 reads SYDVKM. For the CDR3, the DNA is TGTGCCAGCAGTTCCCTCATAGCGGGGGTTACCTATAATTCACCCCTCCACTTT. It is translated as CASSSLIAGVTYNSPLHF.

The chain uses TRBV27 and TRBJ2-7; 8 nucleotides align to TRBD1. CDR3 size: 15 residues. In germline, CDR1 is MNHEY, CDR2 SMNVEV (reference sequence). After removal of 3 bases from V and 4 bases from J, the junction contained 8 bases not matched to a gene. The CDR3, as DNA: TGTGCCAGCAGTTTGGCAAGGACAGGGCCTTACGAGCAGTACTTC. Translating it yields CASSLARTGPYEQYF.

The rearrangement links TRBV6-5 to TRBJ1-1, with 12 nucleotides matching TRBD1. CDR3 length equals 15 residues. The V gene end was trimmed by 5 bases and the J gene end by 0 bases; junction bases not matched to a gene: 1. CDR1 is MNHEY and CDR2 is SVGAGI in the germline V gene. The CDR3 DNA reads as TGTGCCAGCAGTAGGGACAGGGGGCTGAACACTGAAGCTTTCTTT. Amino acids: CASSRDRGLNTEAFF.

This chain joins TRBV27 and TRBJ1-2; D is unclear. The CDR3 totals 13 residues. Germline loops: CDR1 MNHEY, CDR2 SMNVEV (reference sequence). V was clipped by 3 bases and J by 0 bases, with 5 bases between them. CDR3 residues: CASSFASNYGYTF. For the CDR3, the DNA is TGTGCCAGCAGTTTCGCATCTAACTATGGCTACACCTTC.

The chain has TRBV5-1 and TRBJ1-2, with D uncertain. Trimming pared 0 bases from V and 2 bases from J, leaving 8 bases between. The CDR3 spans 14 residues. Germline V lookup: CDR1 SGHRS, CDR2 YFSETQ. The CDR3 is CASSLGLGNYGYTF. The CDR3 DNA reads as TGCGCCAGCAGCTTGGGTTTGGGGAACTATGGCTACACCTTC. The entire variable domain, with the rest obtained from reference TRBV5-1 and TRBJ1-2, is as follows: KAGVTQTPRYLIKTRGQQVTLSCSPISGHRSVSWYQQTPGQGLQFLFEYFSETQRNKGNFPGRFSGRQFSNSRSEMNVSTLELGDSALYLCASSLGLGNYGYTFGSGTRLTVV.

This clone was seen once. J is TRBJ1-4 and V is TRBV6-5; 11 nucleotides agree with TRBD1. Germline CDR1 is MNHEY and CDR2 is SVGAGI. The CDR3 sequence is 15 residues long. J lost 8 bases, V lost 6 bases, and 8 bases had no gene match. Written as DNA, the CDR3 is TGTGCCAGCAGCCGAGGGGGACAGGGGGGCGAAAAACTGTTTTTT. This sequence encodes CASSRGGQGGEKLFF.

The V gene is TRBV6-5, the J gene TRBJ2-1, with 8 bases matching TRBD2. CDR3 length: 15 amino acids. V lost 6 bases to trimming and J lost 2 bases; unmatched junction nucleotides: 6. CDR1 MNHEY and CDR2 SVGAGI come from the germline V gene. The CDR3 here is CASSGAGLAYNEQFF. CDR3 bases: TGTGCCAGCAGCGGGGCGGGACTAGCCTACAATGAGCAGTTCTTC.

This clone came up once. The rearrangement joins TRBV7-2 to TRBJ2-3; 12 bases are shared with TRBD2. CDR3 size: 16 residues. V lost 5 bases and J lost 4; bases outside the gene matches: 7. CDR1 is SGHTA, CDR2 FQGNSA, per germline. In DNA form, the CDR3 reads TGTGCCAGCAGCCGGACTAGCGGGGTTAATGCAGATACGCAGTATTTT. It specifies CASSRTSGVNADTQYF. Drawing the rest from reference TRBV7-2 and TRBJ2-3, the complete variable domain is GAGVSQSPSNKVTEKGKDVELRCDPISGHTALYWYRQSLGQGLEFLIYFQGNSAPDKSGLPSDRFSAERTGGSVSTLTIQRTQQEDSAVYLCASSRTSGVNADTQYFGPGTRLTVL.